Listed below are T cell receptor beta chains from one sample, sequenced in a study of CD8+ T cells in alopecia areata. Only in-frame clones appear in the TCRdb table, and some are missing; sequencing was by immunoSEQ multiplex PCR. The data hold some 130,000 clones, with 50% to 55% observed a single time. The source material was CD4+ T cells sorted from blood, sampled at week 4, from a patient treated with tofacitinib. Receptors originate from a human donor with alopecia areata. The CDR3 runs from the conserved cysteine through the conserved F or W. The D gene is left open where the match is weak. Size tells how often a clone was seen (once, few, many) or the class of an expanded clone, and some rows leave it out.

TRBJ1-1 TRBV20-1 NA NA TGCAGTGCGGAACAGGGACCAGCTTTCTTT CSAEQGPAFF
TRBJ1-5 TRBV27 NA NA TGTGCCAGCAGTTTCGGGGCGTATCAGCCCCAGCATTTT CASSFGAYQPQHF
TRBJ2-1 TRBV20-1 TRBD2 NA TGCAGTGCTCCTAGCGGTGGGGGAACGTTCTTC CSAPSGGGTFF
TRBJ2-1 TRBV2 NA few TGTGCCAGCAGGGGAAGGGGGATCGGTGAGCAGTTCTTC CASRGRGIGEQFF
TRBJ1-4 TRBV28 NA few TGTGCCAGCAGAGGCGGACAGGAAAAACTGTTTTTT CASRGGQEKLFF
TRBJ1-2 TRBV30 NA NA TGTGCCTGGAAAGCGGGGCCCGCAGATGGCTACACCTTC CAWKAGPADGYTF
TRBJ2-6 TRBV15 NA NA TGTGCCACCAGCAGAGATTTGCTCGGGGGAGTGGGGATCTATGGGGCCAACGTCCTGACTTTC CATSRDLLGGVGIYGANVLTF
TRBJ2-1 TRBV7-9 TRBD1 NA TGTGCCAGCAGCCCGACACCCAGGGGGAATGAGCAGTTCTTC CASSPTPRGNEQFF
TRBJ2-5 TRBV9 NA NA TGTGCCAGCAGCGCAGTAGCCGGAACCCAGTACTTC CASSAVAGTQYF
TRBJ2-7 TRBV7-9 NA once TGTGCCAGCAGCGTAAACGTAGCAGAGCAGTACTTC CASSVNVAEQYF
TRBJ2-7 TRBV18 NA NA TGTGCCAGCTCGTCAGGACCCAGCTCCTACGAGCAGTACTTC CASSSGPSSYEQYF
TRBJ1-5 TRBV2 NA few TGTGCCAGCAGTGGACAGAGCAATCAGCCCCAGCATTTT CASSGQSNQPQHF
TRBJ2-1 TRBV20-1 NA NA TGCAGTGCTAGAAACGGCAATGAGCAGTTCTTC CSARNGNEQFF
TRBJ2-4 TRBV30 TRBD2 NA TGTGCCTGGAAGTCTAGCGGGACGTCAAGCATTCAGTACTTC CAWKSSGTSSIQYF
TRBJ2-6 TRBV5-1 TRBD1 NA TGCGCCAGCACCAAGGGGGCGGCGGTCGATTTTGGGGCCAACGTCCTGACTTTC CASTKGAAVDFGANVLTF
TRBJ1-5 TRBV27 TRBD1 NA TGTGCCAGCAGGGGAGGACAGGGGGTCTTTCAGCCCCAGCATTTT CASRGGQGVFQPQHF
TRBJ1-5 TRBV6-1 NA NA TGTGCCAGCAGTATACAGGAGGGACAGCCCCAGCATTTT CASSIQEGQPQHF
TRBJ2-5 TRBV30 NA NA TGTGCCTGGAGTGGGTTGGGGGGTTTCCAAGAGACCCAGTACTTC CAWSGLGGFQETQYF
TRBJ2-2 TRBV7-9 NA NA TGTGCCAGCACTATACCAAACACCGGGGAGCTGTTTTTT CASTIPNTGELFF
TRBJ2-7 TRBV29-1 TRBD1 NA TGCAGCGTTGGCAGGGGGCCATCCTACGAGCAGTACTTC CSVGRGPSYEQYF
TRBJ2-1 TRBV13 TRBD2 NA TGTGCCAGCAGCTCGGGGGGGTCCTACAATGAGCAGTTCTTC CASSSGGSYNEQFF
TRBJ2-1 TRBV6-5 NA NA TGTGCCAGTGACGGAAGCTCCTACAATGAGCAGTTCTTC CASDGSSYNEQFF
TRBJ2-1 TRBV30 TRBD1 NA TGTGCCTGGAGTGGTAGCGTAGGACAGGCTTACAATGAGCAGTTCTTC CAWSGSVGQAYNEQFF
TRBJ1-1 TRBV7-8 NA NA TGTGCCAGCAGCTTAGCTGCGCGGGCTTTTATGAACACTGAAGCTTTCTTT CASSLAARAFMNTEAFF
TRBJ2-7 TRBV30 NA NA TGTGCCTGGAGTGTCGGCGTAGTGGGCGAGCAGTACTTC CAWSVGVVGEQYF
TRBJ2-5 TRBV29-1 NA NA TGCAGCGTCCCCGGACCCGTCCAGTACTTC CSVPGPVQYF
TRBJ2-1 TRBV29-1 NA NA TGCAGCGTCCTCGTAGGGCCTGGGGGGATCTTC CSVLVGPGGIF
TRBJ2-7 TRBV15 NA few TGTGCCACCAGCAGAAAGGGCAGAACCTACGAGCAGTACTTC CATSRKGRTYEQYF
TRBJ2-1 TRBV29-1 TRBD2 NA TGCAGCGCCTCGACTAGCGGGTTCTTCAATGAGCAGTTCTTC CSASTSGFFNEQFF
TRBJ2-7 TRBV6-1 NA NA TGTGCCAGCGGACAGCCGTACTCCTACGAGCAGTACTTC CASGQPYSYEQYF
TRBJ1-4 TRBV29-1 NA NA TGCAGCGTTGGAGAGGGGACGGGAGAAAAACTGTTTTTT CSVGEGTGEKLFF
TRBJ1-2 TRBV5-1 TRBD1 NA TGCGCCAGCAGCCTACTGGGACAGGATTCGGTGAGCTACACCTTC CASSLLGQDSVSYTF
TRBJ1-4 TRBV19 NA NA TGTGCCAGTAGCCCATCAGGGAGTAGCTCTTCAACTAATGAAAAACTGTTTTTT CASSPSGSSSSTNEKLFF
TRBJ1-2 TRBV7-2 TRBD1 NA TGTGCCAGCAGCCGGCGGGGACAGCGTGGCTACACCTTC CASSRRGQRGYTF
TRBJ1-5 TRBV2 TRBD1 few TGTGCCAGCAGTGCGGAACGGACAGGACCGTATTTT CASSAERTGPYF